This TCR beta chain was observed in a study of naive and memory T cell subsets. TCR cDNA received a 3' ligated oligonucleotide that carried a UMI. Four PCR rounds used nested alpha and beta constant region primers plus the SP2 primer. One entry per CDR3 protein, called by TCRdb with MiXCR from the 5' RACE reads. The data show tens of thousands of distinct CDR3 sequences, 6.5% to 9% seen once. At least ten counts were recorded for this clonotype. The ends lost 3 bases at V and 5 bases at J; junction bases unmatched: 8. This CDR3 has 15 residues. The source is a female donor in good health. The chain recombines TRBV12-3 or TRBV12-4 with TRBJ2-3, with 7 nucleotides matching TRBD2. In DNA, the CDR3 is TGTGCCAGCAGTTTTGGAGGGAGGGCCCAAGATACGCAGTATTTT. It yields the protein CASSFGGRAQDTQYF.